This is a list of T cell receptor beta chains from one sample in a study of CD8+CD57+ T cells in acquired aplastic anemia. TCRdb redid the calling of the reads with MiXCR, one entry per CDR3 protein. Of fewer than 250,000 distinct CDR3 sequences detected, roughly 56% appear once; the ten largest clones hold more than 15%. The source material was sorted CD4+, CD8+, or CD8+CD57+ T cells (not recorded which) from PBMCs. These receptors came from a human donor in good health, serving as a control. Each CDR3 is given with its conserved first and last residue. The order of the fields is J gene, D gene, CDR3 length, V gene, clone size, CDR3 protein, CDR3 DNA. A D gene is named only where the DNA matches it firmly. Some rows have no size entry. The others give once, few or many, or a class for an expanded clone.

>TRBJ2-7|NA|14|TRBV2|NA
CASSFEEQIYEQYF
TGTGCCAGCAGCTTCGAAGAACAGATCTACGAGCAGTACTTC
>TRBJ2-1|TRBD1|14|TRBV20-1|NA
CSAGDRGGYNEQFF
TGCAGTGCTGGGGACAGGGGGGGCTACAATGAGCAGTTCTTC
>TRBJ1-2|NA|14|TRBV7-8|NA
CASRAGMTGYGYTF
TGTGCCAGCAGGGCCGGAATGACCGGCTATGGCTACACCTTC
>TRBJ1-4|TRBD1|13|TRBV12-3/TRBV12-4|many
CASGFRGDEKLFF
TGTGCCAGCGGCTTCAGGGGGGATGAAAAACTGTTTTTT
>TRBJ2-5|NA|14|TRBV7-9|NA
CASSPGLPGETQYF
TGTGCCAGCAGCCCGGGACTTCCGGGGGAGACCCAGTACTTC
>TRBJ2-2|NA|15|TRBV9|NA
CASSVGGVSSGELFF
TGTGCCAGCAGCGTAGGCGGGGTGTCGTCCGGGGAGCTGTTTTTT
>TRBJ2-3|TRBD1|16|TRBV7-9|NA
CASSFADRGTGDTQYF
TGTGCCAGCAGCTTCGCGGACAGGGGCACCGGCGATACGCAGTATTTT
>TRBJ1-2|NA|13|TRBV7-9|NA
CASSPDSSYGYTF
TGTGCCAGCAGCCCGGACAGCAGCTACGGCTACACCTTC
>TRBJ1-5|NA|16|TRBV24-1|NA
CATSDHQGSLNQPQHF
TGTGCCACCAGTGATCACCAGGGATCCCTCAATCAGCCCCAGCATTTT
>TRBJ1-3|NA|13|TRBV10-3|many
CAISKGPGNTIYF
TGTGCCATCAGTAAGGGGCCTGGAAACACCATATATTTT
>TRBJ1-6|NA|17|TRBV5-1|many
CASSPQTAVTYNSPLHF
TGCGCCAGCAGCCCGCAGACAGCGGTAACATATAATTCACCCCTCCACTTT
>TRBJ2-5|NA|12|TRBV7-7|NA
CANSLGQETQYF
TGTGCTAACAGCTTAGGCCAAGAGACCCAGTACTTC
>TRBJ1-3|NA|13|TRBV27|many
CASRRGTGNTIYF
TGTGCCAGCAGGAGGGGAACCGGAAACACCATATATTTT
>TRBJ2-7|TRBD1|16|TRBV5-1|many
CASKGATGAKGYEQYF
TGCGCCAGCAAGGGTGCGACAGGGGCCAAGGGGTACGAGCAGTACTTC
>TRBJ2-7|NA|15|TRBV11-3|NA
CASSRQPGGNYEQYF
TGTGCCAGCAGCAGACAACCTGGGGGGAACTACGAGCAGTACTTC
>TRBJ2-7|TRBD2|13|TRBV2|NA
CAGKLAVSYEQYF
TGTGCCGGCAAGCTAGCGGTTTCCTACGAGCAGTACTTC
>TRBJ2-7|TRBD1|15|TRBV6-1|NA
CASNGGQGSSYEQYF
TGTGCCAGCAATGGCGGACAGGGGAGCTCCTACGAGCAGTACTTC
>TRBJ2-2|TRBD2|16|TRBV9|NA
CASSGGLAAFTGELFF
TGTGCCAGCAGCGGGGGACTAGCGGCCTTCACCGGGGAGCTGTTTTTT
>TRBJ1-6|TRBD1|12|TRBV19|NA
CASSRTGTPLHF
TGTGCCAGTAGCCGGACAGGGACCCCCCTCCACTTT
>TRBJ2-7|TRBD1|15|TRBV5-1|NA
CASSLGTGGHYEQYF
TGCGCCAGCAGCTTGGGGACAGGGGGCCACTACGAGCAGTACTTC
>TRBJ1-2|NA|15|TRBV11-2|many
CASSYSSTLRYGYTF
TGTGCCAGCAGTTATAGCAGCACTTTAAGATATGGCTACACCTTC
>TRBJ1-1|TRBD1|14|TRBV5-1|once
CASSDTGGSTEAFF
TGCGCCAGCAGCGACACAGGGGGAAGTACTGAAGCTTTCTTT
>TRBJ2-7|TRBD1|11|TRBV7-2|NA
CAATGVYEQYF
TGTGCCGCGACAGGGGTTTACGAGCAGTACTTC
>TRBJ2-2|NA|16|TRBV5-1|many
CASSVEGRSNTGELFF
TGCGCCAGCAGCGTTGAGGGACGGTCGAACACCGGGGAGCTGTTTTTT
>TRBJ1-2|TRBD1|16|TRBV11-2|NA
CASSIQGGRPHYGYTF
TGTGCCAGCAGCATCCAGGGGGGCAGGCCCCACTATGGCTACACCTTC
>TRBJ1-2|NA|15|TRBV9|NA
CASSAHSRVLYGYTF
TGTGCCAGCAGCGCACACTCCAGAGTCCTCTATGGCTACACCTTC
>TRBJ1-1|NA|14|TRBV19|NA
CASSTTTPNTEAFF
TGTGCCAGTAGTACAACGACACCGAACACTGAAGCTTTCTTT
>TRBJ2-7|TRBD1|18|TRBV7-2|NA
CASSEDPPGTGVSYEQYF
TGTGCCAGCAGCGAAGACCCCCCCGGGACAGGGGTCTCCTACGAGCAGTACTTC
>TRBJ2-7|TRBD1|14|TRBV19|NA
CASMRTGVSYEQYF
TGTGCCAGTATGCGGACAGGGGTCTCCTACGAGCAGTACTTC
>TRBJ2-7|NA|13|TRBV5-1|NA
CASSLRPRDQRSF
TGCGCCAGCAGCTTACGACCCCGGGACCAAAGGTCCTTC
>TRBJ1-6|NA|15|TRBV19|NA
CASSLTGSGNSPLHF
TGTGCCAGTAGTCTTACAGGTTCGGGTAATTCACCCCTCCACTTT
>TRBJ2-5|NA|15|TRBV20-1|many
CSARDGRRVQETQYF
TGCAGTGCTAGAGATGGGCGCAGGGTCCAAGAGACCCAGTACTTC